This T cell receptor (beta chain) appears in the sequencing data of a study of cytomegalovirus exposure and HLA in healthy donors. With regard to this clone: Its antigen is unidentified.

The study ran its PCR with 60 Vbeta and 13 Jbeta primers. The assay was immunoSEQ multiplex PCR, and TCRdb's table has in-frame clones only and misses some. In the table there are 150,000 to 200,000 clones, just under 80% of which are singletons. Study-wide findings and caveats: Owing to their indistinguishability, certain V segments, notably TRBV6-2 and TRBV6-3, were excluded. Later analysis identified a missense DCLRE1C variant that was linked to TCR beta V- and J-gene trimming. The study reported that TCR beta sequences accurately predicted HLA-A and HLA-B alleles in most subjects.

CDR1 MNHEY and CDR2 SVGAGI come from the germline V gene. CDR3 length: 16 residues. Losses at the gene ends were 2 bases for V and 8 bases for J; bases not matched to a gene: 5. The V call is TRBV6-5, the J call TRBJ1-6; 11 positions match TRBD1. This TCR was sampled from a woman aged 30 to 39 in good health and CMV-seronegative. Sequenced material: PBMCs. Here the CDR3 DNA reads TGTGCCAGCAGTTACGCCCGGGACAGGGGGGATTCACCCCTCCACTTT. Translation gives CASSYARDRGDSPLHF.